This T cell receptor (beta chain) was sequenced during a study of STAT5B mutations in CD4+ large granular lymphocyte leukemia. Assay: immunoSEQ multiplex PCR; the TCRdb copy retains only in-frame clones and omits some. The sample lists 30,000 to 40,000 clones, more than 70% occurring once. Trimming took off 2 bases at V and 2 bases at J, with 9 bases between the two ends. The CDR3 contains 15 residues. Germline assignment: CDR1 MNHNS and CDR2 SASEGT. The sequence came from a human donor in good health. Material: CD4+ T cells from blood buffy coats. The rearrangement joins TRBV6-1 to TRBJ1-4; no definite D call. The CDR3 loop is CASSELIHTNEKLFF. The CDR3 coding sequence is TGTGCCAGCAGTGAATTGATACACACTAATGAAAAACTGTTTTTT.